This T cell receptor (beta chain) was obtained from a study of blood T cells in healthy people across ages. Whole-study findings and limits: Roughly linearly, TCR beta diversity per million T cells fell as age increased. Observed TCR beta diversity showed a strong correlation with the percentage of naive T cells as measured by flow cytometry.

Of note for this clonotype: Its antigen is unidentified.

The V and J ends lost 4 bases and 5 bases respectively, with 13 bases between them. Germline V gene sequence: CDR1 SGHRS, CDR2 YFSETQ. The CDR3 is 14 residues long. Primers used in a second PCR of roughly 6 to 11 cycles were a sample-barcoded 5' primer and a J-beta primer mix. All cDNA molecules were each tagged by a template-switch adaptor with 12 random nucleotides. TCRdb independently ran MiXCR on the 5' RACE reads; one entry per CDR3 protein. This table holds 1.5 million to 2 million distinct CDR3 sequences, 28% found once. V is TRBV5-1 and J is TRBJ2-1; D call uncertain. This clonotype was sampled from a woman aged 25 to 39 in good health. Material for sequencing was blood. CDR3 bases: TGCGCCAGCAGCAACCGACAACGCGACAATGAGCAGTTCTTC. Translated: CASSNRQRDNEQFF.